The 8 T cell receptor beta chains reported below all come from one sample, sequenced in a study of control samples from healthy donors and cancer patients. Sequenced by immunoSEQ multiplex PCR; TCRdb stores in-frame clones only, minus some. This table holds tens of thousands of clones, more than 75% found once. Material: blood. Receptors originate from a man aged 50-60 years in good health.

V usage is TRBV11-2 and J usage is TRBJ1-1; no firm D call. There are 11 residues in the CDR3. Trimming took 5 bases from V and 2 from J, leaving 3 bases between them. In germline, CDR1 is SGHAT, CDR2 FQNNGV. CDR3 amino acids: CASSLNTEAFF. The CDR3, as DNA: TGTGCCAGCAGCCTAAACACTGAAGCTTTCTTT.

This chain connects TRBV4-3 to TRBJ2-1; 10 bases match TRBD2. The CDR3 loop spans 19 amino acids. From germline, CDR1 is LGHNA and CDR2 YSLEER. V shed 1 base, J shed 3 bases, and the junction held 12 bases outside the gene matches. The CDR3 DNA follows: TGCGCCAGCAGCCAAGCAGTGCTCCCAAGGACTAGCGGCTACAATGAGCAGTTCTTC. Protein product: CASSQAVLPRTSGYNEQFF.

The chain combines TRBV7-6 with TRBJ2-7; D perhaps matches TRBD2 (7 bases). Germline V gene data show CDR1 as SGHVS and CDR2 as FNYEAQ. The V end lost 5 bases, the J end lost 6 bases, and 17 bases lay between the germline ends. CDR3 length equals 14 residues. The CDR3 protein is CASSQGPGGREQYF. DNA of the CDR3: TGTGCCAGCAGCCAGGGCCCGGGGGGCCGCGAGCAGTACTTC.

The CDR3 DNA follows: TGTGCCAGCTCACCCCCGGACAGGCCTGAAGCTTTCTTT. Amino acid sequence: CASSPPDRPEAFF. The chain uses TRBV18 and TRBJ1-1; 7 bases align to TRBD1. Germline CDR1 reads KGHSH; CDR2 reads LQKENI. Losses at the gene ends were 3 bases for V and 6 bases for J; bases not matched to a gene: 4. The length of the CDR3 is 13 residues.

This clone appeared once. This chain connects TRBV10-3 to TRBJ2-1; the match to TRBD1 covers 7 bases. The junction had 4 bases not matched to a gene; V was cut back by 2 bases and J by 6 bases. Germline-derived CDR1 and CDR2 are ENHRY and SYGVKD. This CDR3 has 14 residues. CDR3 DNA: TGTGCCATCAGTGAGGGTTGGGACAGCAATGAGCAGTTCTTC. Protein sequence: CAISEGWDSNEQFF.

CDR3 DNA sequence: TGTGCCAGCAGTGAGCAGGGGGCGATCTCTGGGGCCAACGTCCTGACTTTC. This codes for CASSEQGAISGANVLTF. The chain links TRBV6-1 to TRBJ2-6; 8 bases match TRBD1. The CDR3 has 17 residues. Looked up from germline, CDR1 is MNHNS and CDR2 is SASEGT. With 3 bases clipped from V and 0 bases from J, the junction kept 4 bases outside the gene matches.

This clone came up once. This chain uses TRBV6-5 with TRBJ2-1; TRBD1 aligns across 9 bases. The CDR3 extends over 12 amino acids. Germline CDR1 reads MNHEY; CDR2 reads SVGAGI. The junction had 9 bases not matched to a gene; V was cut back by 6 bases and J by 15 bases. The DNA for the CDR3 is TGTGCCAGCAGGACCACAGGGGGCGTTTGGTTCTTC. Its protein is CASRTTGGVWFF.

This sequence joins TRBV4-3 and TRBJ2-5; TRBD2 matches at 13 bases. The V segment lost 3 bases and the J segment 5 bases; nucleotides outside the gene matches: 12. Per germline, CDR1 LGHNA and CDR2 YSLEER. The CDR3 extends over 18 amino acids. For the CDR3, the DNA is TGCGCCAGCAGCCAGAACCCAACGCTACTAGCGGGAGGGGAGACCCAGTACTTC. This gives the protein CASSQNPTLLAGGETQYF.